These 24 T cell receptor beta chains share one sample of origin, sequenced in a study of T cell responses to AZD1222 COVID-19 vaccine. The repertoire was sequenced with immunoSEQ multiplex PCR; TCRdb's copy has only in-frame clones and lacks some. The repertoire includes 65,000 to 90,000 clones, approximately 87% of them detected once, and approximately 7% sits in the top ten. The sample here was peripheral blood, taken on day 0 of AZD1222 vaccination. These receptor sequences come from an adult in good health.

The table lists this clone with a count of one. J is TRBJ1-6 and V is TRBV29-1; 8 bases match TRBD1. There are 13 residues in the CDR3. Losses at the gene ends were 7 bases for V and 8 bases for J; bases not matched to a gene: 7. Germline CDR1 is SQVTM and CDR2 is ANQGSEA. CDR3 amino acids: CSAKQGVDSPLHF. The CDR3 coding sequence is TGCAGCGCCAAACAGGGGGTTGATTCACCCCTCCACTTT.

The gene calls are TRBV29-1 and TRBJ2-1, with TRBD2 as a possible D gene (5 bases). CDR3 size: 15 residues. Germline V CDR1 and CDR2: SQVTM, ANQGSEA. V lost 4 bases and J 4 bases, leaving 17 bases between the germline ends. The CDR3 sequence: CSVVGGSGVYNEQFF. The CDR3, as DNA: TGCAGCGTTGTTGGTGGGAGTGGGGTATACAATGAGCAGTTCTTC.

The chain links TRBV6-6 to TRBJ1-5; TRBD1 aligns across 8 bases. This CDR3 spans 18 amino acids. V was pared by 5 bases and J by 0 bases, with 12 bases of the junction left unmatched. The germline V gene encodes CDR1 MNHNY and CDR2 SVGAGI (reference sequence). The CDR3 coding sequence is TGTGCCAGCAGTCTCAGGTCAGGGGGCCTCTATAGCAATCAGCCCCAGCATTTT. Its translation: CASSLRSGGLYSNQPQHF.

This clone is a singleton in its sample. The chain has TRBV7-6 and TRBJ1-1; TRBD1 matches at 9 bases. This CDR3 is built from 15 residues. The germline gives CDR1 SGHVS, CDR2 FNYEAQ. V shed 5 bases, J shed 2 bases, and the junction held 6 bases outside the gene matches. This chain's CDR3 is CASSRGTGPNTEAFF. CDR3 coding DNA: TGTGCCAGCAGCCGCGGGACAGGGCCTAACACTGAAGCTTTCTTT. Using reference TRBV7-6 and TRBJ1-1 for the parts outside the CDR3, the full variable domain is GAGVSQSPRYKVTKRGQDVALRCDPISGHVSLYWYRQALGQGPEFLTYFNYEAQQDKSGLPNDRFSAERPEGSISTLTIQRTEQRDSAMYRCASSRGTGPNTEAFFGQGTRLTVV.

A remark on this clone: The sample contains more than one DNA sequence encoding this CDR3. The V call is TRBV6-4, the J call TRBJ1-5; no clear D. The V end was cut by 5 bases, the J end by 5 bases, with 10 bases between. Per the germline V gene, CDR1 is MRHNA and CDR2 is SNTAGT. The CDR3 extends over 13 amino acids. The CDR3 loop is CASSLDRDQPQHF. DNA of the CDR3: TGTGCCAGCAGTTTGGACCGAGATCAGCCCCAGCATTTT.

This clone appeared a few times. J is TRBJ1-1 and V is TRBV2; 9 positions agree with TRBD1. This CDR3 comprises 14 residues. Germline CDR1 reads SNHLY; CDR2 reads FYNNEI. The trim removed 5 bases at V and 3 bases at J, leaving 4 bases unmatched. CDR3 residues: CASSYRGQDTEAFF. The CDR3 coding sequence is TGTGCCAGCAGTTACAGGGGGCAGGACACTGAAGCTTTCTTT.

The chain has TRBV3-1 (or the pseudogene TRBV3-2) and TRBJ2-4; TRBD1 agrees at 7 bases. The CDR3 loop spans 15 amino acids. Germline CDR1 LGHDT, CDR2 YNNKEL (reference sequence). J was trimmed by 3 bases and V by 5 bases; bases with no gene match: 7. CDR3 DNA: TGTGCCAGCAGCTTACTTCGGGACAGCAAAAACATTCAGTACTTC. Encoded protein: CASSLLRDSKNIQYF.

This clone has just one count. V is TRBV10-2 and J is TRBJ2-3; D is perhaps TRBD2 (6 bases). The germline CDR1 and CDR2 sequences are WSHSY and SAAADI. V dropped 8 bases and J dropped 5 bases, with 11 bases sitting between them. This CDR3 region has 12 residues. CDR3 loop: CASLSAGDTQYF. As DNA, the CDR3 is TGCGCCAGCCTCTCAGCGGGAGATACGCAGTATTTT.

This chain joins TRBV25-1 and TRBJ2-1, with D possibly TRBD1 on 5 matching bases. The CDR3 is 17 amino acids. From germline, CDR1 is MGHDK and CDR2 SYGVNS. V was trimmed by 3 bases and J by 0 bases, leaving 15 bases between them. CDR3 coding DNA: TGTGCCAGCAGTGACTCCCCTTCGACAGCCTCCTACAATGAGCAGTTCTTC. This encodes CASSDSPSTASYNEQFF.

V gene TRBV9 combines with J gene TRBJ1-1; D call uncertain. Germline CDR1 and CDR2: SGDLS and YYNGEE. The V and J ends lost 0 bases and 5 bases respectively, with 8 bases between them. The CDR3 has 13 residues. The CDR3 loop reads CASSVGGRTEAFF. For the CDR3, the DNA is TGTGCCAGCAGCGTAGGGGGAAGGACTGAAGCTTTCTTT. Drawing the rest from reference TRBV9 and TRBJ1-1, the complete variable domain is DSGVTQTPKHLITATGQRVTLRCSPRSGDLSVYWYQQSLDQGLQFLIQYYNGEERAKGNILERFSAQQFPDLHSELNLSSLELGDSALYFCASSVGGRTEAFFGQGTRLTVV.

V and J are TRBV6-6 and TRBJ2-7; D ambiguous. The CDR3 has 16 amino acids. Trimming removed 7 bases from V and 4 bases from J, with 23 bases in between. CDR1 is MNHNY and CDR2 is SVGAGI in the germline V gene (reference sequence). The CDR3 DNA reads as TGTGCCAGCACCTCACAGCGCCCATTGGGCCAATACGAGCAGTACTTC. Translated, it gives CASTSQRPLGQYEQYF.

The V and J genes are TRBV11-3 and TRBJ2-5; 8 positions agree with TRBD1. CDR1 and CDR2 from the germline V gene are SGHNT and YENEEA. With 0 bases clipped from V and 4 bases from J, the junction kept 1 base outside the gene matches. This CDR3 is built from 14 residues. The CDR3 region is CASSLDGTGETQYF. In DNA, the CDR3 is TGTGCCAGCAGCTTAGATGGGACAGGAGAGACCCAGTACTTC.

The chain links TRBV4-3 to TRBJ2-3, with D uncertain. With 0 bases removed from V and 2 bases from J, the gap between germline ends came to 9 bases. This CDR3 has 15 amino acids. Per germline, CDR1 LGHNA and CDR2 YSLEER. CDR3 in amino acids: CASSQDWATTDTQYF. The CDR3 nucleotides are TGCGCCAGCAGCCAAGATTGGGCAACCACAGATACGCAGTATTTT.

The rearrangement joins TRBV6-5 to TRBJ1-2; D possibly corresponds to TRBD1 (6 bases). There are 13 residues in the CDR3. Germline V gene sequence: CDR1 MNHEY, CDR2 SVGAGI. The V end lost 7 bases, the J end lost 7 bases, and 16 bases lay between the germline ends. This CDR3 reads CASTERGGRGYTF. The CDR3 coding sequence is TGTGCCAGCACCGAGAGGGGGGGTCGTGGCTACACCTTC.

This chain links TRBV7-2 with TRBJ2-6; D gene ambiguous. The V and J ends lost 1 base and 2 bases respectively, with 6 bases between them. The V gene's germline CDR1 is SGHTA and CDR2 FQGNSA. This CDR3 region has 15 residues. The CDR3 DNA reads TGTGCCAGCAGCTTAGAAGGGACTGGGGCCAACGTCCTGACTTTC. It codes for CASSLEGTGANVLTF.

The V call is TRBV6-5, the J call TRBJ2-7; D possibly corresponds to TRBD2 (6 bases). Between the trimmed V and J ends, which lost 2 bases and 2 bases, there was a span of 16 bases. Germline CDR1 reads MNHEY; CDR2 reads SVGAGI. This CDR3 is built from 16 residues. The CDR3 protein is CASSYTRGGAPYEQYF. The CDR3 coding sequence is TGTGCCAGCAGTTACACCCGCGGCGGGGCGCCCTACGAGCAGTACTTC.

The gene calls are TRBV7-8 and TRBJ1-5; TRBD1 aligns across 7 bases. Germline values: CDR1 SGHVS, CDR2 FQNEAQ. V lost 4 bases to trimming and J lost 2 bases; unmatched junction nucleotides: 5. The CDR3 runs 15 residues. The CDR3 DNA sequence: TGTGCCAGCAGCTCAGGGGGAGTAGGCAATCAGCCCCAGCATTTT. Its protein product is CASSSGGVGNQPQHF. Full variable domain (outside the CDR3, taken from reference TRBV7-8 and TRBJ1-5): GAGVSQSPRYKVAKRGQDVALRCDPISGHVSLFWYQQALGQGPEFLTYFQNEAQLDKSGLPSDRFFAERPEGSVSTLKIQRTQQEDSAVYLCASSSGGVGNQPQHFGDGTRLSIL.

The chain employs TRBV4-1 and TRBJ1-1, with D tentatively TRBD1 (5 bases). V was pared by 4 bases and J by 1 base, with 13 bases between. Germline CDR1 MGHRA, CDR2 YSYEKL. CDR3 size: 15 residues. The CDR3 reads CASSRGRGWNTEAFF. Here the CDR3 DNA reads TGCGCCAGCAGCCGGGGGAGGGGTTGGAACACTGAAGCTTTCTTT.

Written as DNA, the CDR3 is TGTGCCAGCAGGTGGGGGCCCAATCAGCCCCAGCATTTT. It yields the protein CASRWGPNQPQHF. This chain connects TRBV28 to TRBJ1-5, with D possibly matching TRBD1 (6 bases). Germline CDR1 is MDHEN and CDR2 is SYDVKM. This CDR3 contains 13 residues. V lost 6 bases to trimming and J lost 3 bases, with 9 bases between them.

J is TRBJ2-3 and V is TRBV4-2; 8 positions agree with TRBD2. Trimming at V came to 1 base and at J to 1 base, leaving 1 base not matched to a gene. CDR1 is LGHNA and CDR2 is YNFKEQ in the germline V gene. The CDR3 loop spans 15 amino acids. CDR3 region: CASSQGAGGTDTQYF. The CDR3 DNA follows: TGTGCCAGCAGCCAAGGAGCGGGGGGCACAGATACGCAGTATTTT.

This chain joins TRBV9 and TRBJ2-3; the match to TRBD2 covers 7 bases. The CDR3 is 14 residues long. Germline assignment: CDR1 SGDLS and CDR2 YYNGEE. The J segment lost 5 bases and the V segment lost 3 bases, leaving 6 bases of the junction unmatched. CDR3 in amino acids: CASSATSQGDTQYF. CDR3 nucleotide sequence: TGTGCCAGCAGCGCGACTAGCCAGGGAGATACGCAGTATTTT.

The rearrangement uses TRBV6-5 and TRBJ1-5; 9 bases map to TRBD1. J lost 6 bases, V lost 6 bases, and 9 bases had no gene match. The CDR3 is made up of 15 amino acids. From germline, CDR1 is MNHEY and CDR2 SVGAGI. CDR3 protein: CASSRTGDYSQPQHF. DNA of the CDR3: TGTGCCAGCAGCCGGACAGGGGATTACAGTCAGCCCCAGCATTTT.

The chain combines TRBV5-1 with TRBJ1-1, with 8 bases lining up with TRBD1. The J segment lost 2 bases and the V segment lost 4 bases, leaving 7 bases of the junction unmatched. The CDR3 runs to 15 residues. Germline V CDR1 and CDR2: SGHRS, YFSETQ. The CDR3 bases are TGCGCCAGCAGCGTAGGACAGGGTGATAACACTGAAGCTTTCTTT. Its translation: CASSVGQGDNTEAFF.

CDR3 nucleotide sequence: TGTGCCAGCAGCACCCACCTGGACTCACCCCTCCACTTT. It encodes CASSTHLDSPLHF. The rearrangement joins TRBV9 to TRBJ1-6; D not resolved. This CDR3 contains 13 residues. Per germline, CDR1 SGDLS and CDR2 YYNGEE. The V gene lost 4 bases and the J gene lost 10 bases, with 12 bases spanning the gap.